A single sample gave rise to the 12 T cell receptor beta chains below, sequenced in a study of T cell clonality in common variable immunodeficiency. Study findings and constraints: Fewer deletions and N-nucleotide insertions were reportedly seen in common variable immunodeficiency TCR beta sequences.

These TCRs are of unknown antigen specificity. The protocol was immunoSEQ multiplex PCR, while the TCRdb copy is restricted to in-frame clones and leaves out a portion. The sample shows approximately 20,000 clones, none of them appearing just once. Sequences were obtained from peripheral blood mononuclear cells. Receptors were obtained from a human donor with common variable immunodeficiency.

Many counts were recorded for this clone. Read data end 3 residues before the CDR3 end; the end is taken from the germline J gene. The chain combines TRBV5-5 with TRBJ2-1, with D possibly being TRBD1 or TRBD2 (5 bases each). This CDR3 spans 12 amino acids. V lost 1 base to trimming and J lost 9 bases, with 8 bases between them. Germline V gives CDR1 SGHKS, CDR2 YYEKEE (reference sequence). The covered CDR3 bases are TGTGCCAGCAGCTTGCAGAGGGGTGAG. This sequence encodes CASSLQRGE. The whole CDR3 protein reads CASSLQRGEQFF.

The CDR3 here is CASSKLDFGQNIQYF. Partial CDR3 DNA: TGTGCCAGTAGCAAACTGGACTTCGGTCAAAACATT. The chain is built from TRBV19 and TRBJ2-4; D is perhaps TRBD2 (5 bases). Read data end 3 residues before the CDR3 end; the end is taken from the germline J gene. Trimming shortened V by 6 bases and J by 5 bases, and 17 bases separated the two germline ends. The CDR3 length is 15 residues. Germline CDR1 LNHDA, CDR2 SQIVND (reference sequence).

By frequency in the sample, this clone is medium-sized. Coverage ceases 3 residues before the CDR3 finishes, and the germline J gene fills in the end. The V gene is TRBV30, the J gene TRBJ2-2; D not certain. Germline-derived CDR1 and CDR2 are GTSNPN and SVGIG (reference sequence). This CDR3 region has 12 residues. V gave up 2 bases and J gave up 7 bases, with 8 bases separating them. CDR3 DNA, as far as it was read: TGTGCCTGGAGTTTTACCGGCGGGGAG. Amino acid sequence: CAWSFTGGE. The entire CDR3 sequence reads CAWSFTGGELFF.

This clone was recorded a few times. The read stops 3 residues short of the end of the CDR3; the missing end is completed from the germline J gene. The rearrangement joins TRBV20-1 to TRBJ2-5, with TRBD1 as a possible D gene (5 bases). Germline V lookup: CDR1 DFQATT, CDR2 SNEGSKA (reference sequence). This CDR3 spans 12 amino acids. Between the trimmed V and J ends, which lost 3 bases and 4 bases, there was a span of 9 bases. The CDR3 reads CSARSTAETQYF. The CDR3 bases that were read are TGCAGTGCTAGGTCGACAGCAGAGACC.

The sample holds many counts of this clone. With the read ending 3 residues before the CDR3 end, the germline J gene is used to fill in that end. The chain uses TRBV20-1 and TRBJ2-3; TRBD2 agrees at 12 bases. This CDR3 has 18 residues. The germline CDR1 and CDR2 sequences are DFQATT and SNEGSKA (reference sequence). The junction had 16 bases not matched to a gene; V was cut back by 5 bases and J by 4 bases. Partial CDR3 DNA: TGCAGTGCTTCTTCCCCCGCCGGGACTAGCGGGCCCCCAGATACG. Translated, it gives CSASSPAGTSGPPDT. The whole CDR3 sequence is CSASSPAGTSGPPDTQYF.

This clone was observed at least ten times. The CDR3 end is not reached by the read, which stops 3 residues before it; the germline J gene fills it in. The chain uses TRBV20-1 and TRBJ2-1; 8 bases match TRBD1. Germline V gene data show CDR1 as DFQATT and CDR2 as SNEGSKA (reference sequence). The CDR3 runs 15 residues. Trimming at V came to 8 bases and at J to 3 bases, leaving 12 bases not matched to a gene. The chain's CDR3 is CSSAVLGQGYNEQFF. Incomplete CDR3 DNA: TGCAGTTCTGCGGTCCTCGGACAGGGCTACAATGAG.

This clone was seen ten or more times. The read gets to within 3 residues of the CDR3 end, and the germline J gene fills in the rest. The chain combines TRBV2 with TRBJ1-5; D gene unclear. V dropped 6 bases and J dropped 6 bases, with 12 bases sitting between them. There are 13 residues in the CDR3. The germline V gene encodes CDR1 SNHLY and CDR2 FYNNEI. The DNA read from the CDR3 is TGTGCCAGCAGGGCGGGTTGGAGTCAGCCC. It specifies CASRAGWSQP. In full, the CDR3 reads CASRAGWSQPQHF.

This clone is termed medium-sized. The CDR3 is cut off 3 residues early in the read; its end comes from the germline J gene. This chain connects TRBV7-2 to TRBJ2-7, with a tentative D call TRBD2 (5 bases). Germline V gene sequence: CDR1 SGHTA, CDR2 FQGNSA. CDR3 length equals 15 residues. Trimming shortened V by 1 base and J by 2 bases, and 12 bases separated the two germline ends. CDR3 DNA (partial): TGTGCCAGCAGCTTAGGTGCTCAGCGGACCTACGAG. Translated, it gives CASSLGAQRTYE. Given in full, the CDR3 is CASSLGAQRTYEQYF.

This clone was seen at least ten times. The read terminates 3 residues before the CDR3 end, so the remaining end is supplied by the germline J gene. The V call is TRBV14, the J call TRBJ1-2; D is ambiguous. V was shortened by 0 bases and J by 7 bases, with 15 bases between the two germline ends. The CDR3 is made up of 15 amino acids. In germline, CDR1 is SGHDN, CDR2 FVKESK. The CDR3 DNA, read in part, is TGTGCCAGCAGCCAAGATATTCGGGGATCGGGTGGC. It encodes CASSQDIRGSGG. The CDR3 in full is CASSQDIRGSGGYTF.

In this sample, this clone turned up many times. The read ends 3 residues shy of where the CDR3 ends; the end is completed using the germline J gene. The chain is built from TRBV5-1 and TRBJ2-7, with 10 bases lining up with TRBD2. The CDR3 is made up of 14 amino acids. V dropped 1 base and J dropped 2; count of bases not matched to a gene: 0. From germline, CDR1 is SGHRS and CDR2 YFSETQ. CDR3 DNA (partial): TGCGCCAGCAGCTTGACTAGCGGGGCCTACGAG. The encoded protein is CASSLTSGAYE. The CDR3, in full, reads CASSLTSGAYEQYF.

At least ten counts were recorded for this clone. The part of the CDR3 DNA that was read is TGCGCCAGCAGCTTGGCCGGGGGGACCAACACTGAA. This translates into CASSLAGGTNTE. The full-length CDR3 reads as CASSLAGGTNTEAFF. The chain couples TRBV5-1 to TRBJ1-1; maybe TRBD1 (5 bases). Read sequence stops 3 residues before the CDR3 end, and the germline J gene provides the missing end. The CDR3 sequence is 15 residues long. Trimming cost V 0 bases and J 2 bases, with 11 bases left between them. Germline assignment: CDR1 SGHRS and CDR2 YFSETQ.

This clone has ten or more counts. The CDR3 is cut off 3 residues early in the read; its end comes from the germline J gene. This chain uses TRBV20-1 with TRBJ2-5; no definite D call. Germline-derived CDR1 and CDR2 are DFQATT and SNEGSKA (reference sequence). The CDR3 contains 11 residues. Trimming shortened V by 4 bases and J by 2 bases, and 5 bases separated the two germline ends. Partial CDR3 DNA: TGCAGTGCTAAAATACAAGAGACC. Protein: CSAKIQET. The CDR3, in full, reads CSAKIQETQYF.